This T cell receptor beta chain was identified in a study of blood T cell repertoires in COVID-19. V was pared by 8 bases and J by 6 bases, with 10 bases of the junction left unmatched. The length of the CDR3 is 14 residues. Per the germline V gene, CDR1 is SNHLY and CDR2 is FYNNEI. In the authors' workflow: For nucleated cells, counts were estimated from reference gene primer amplification. The data were produced by immunoSEQ multiplex PCR, yet TCRdb's version contains in-frame clones alone and is incomplete. V, J and clone size are taken as reported in that table, and D and trimming were inferred from the DNA itself. Of about 22,000 clones in the sample, 65% to 90% were seen once.

This receptor was obtained from a man in his 70s with acute or convalescent COVID-19. The V and J genes are TRBV2 and TRBJ2-7, with 10 nucleotides matching TRBD1. Sequenced material: peripheral blood. CDR3 residues: CASLEDRGSFEQYF. Here the CDR3 DNA reads TGTGCCAGCCTAGAGGACAGGGGGTCATTCGAGCAGTACTTC.